This T cell receptor (beta chain) is from a study of radiotherapy plus CTLA-4 blockade in lung cancer (dated by TCRdb to 2017 to 2018). About the investigation overall: Among the enrolled patients, under 20% had an objective response, and about 31% reached disease control. General study outcomes and caveats: Early dynamic changes in blood T cell clones, together with increased serum interferon-beta after radiation, were reported as the strongest predictors of response. After treatment with radiotherapy and ipilimumab, TCR clones that came from tumors expanded in the peripheral blood.

Trimming at the junction amounts to 6 bases on V and 4 bases on J, and the germline ends lie 19 bases apart. Reading the germline V gene gives CDR1 SGHRS and CDR2 YFSETQ. Taken from cysteine to phenylalanine, the CDR3 has 15 residues. Solely the CDR3 DNA is kept, with 45 bases framed from the first base. In this study, focal radiation therapy paired with CTLA-4 blockade (ipilimumab) was tested in patients who had chemo-refractory metastatic non-small-cell lung cancer. Worth noting for this clone: Which antigen it targets is not known. No clone much larger than this one lies a single base away; base qualities are absent.

Preparation of the library involved the immunoSEQ multiplex PCR assay. This is the immuneACCESS table as TCRdb keeps it, with only in-frame sequences that have V and J called. A part of the clones is gone; compared with another copy, unresolved V genes explain less than half, and the rest is unexplained. The sample yields roughly 100,000 clones; about 85% were counted once. Over 2% of the sample belongs to the ten largest clones. The chain was built from TRBV5-1 and TRBJ2-5; a tentative D match to TRBD1 spans 5 bases. This clonotype was obtained from a human donor with non-small cell lung cancer that progressed on radiotherapy plus ipilimumab. Some clones in this sample may be carry-over from other donors' samples. The sample in question was peripheral blood, obtained from a patient treated with radiotherapy plus ipilimumab. The DNA sequence is TGCGCCAGCACCAAAGGGGCAGGAACGGGAGAGACCCAGTACTTC. Translated, this is CASTKGAGTGETQYF.